This passage covers 30 T cell receptor beta chains from one sample sequenced in a study of T-cell reconstitution after alpha-beta-depleted transplantation in children (dated by TCRdb to the mid-2010s). To prepare the library, PCR was applied. The sample was run on an Illumina HiSeq 2500. TCR libraries were prepared with molecular barcoding, using unique molecular identifiers to normalize TCRbeta repertoire quantification. TCRdb reran the public reads through fastp at Q25 and MiXCR, keeping productive beta chains. Rows merge per CDR3 protein into single entries with the most common DNA and genes. This sample holds roughly 400,000 distinct CDR3 sequences; 43% were observed only once. The top ten clones comprise 27% of the sample. Interpreted using the paper, the treatment or condition label stands for: allogeneic hematopoietic cell transplantation with graft depleted of TCRalphabeta T cells and CD19 B cells.

The sample was PBMCs, taken before TCRalphabeta/CD19-depleted stem cell transplant. The receptors come from a girl aged 2-15 years with aplastic anemia, due to receive a stem cell transplant.

This clonotype was observed at least ten times. The V and J genes are TRBV19 and TRBJ1-2; possibly TRBD1 for D (5 bases). This CDR3 spans 14 amino acids. Germline CDR1 and CDR2: LNHDA and SQIVND (reference sequence). The V end was cut by 5 bases, the J end by 4 bases, with 14 bases between. CDR3 coding DNA: TGTGCCAGTAGTCTCCTCCAGGGCGCCTATGGCTACACCTTC. It encodes CASSLLQGAYGYTF.

This clonotype was counted a few times. The genes are TRBV7-9 and TRBJ1-1, with 8 bases aligning to TRBD1. The CDR3 is 15 amino acids. The germline V gene has CDR1 SEHNR and CDR2 FQNEAQ (reference sequence). Trimming cost V 0 bases and J 2 bases; bases outside gene matches: 2. The CDR3 DNA reads TGTGCCAGCAGCTTAGCGACAGGGGCTAACACTGAAGCTTTCTTT. Protein: CASSLATGANTEAFF.

In this sample, this clonotype turned up many times. The chain combines TRBV20-1 with TRBJ2-4; no clear D gene. CDR1 and CDR2 from the germline V gene are DFQATT and SNEGSKA (reference sequence). Trimming pared 4 bases from V and 2 bases from J, leaving 18 bases between. The CDR3 is 16 residues long. CDR3 DNA: TGCAGTGCTATGAGGCGAGCTGGGGTAACCAAAAACATTCAGTACTTC. Protein sequence: CSAMRRAGVTKNIQYF.

This clonotype was counted ten times or more. The V gene is TRBV12-5, the J gene TRBJ2-1; D remains unclear. The V gene lost 0 bases and the J gene lost 2 bases, with 14 bases spanning the gap. This CDR3 region has 17 residues. CDR1 and CDR2 (germline): LGHNT, FRNRAP. The CDR3 sequence is CASGLVLRPGPYNEQFF. DNA of the CDR3: TGTGCTAGTGGTTTGGTACTTCGGCCAGGTCCCTACAATGAGCAGTTCTTC. Full variable domain (remainder filled in from reference TRBV12-5 and TRBJ2-1): DARVTQTPRHKVTEMGQEVTMRCQPILGHNTVFWYRQTMMQGLELLAYFRNRAPLDDSGMPKDRFSAEMPDATLATLKIQPSEPRDSAVYFCASGLVLRPGPYNEQFFGPGTRLTVL.

J is TRBJ2-7 and V is TRBV5-1; D may be TRBD2 (6 bases). V lost 6 bases and J lost 5, with 15 bases in between. The CDR3 loop spans 13 amino acids. The germline gives CDR1 SGHRS, CDR2 YFSETQ. Here the CDR3 DNA reads TGCGCCAGCAACCCCGGTAGCGGCCACGAGCAGTACTTC. Amino acid sequence: CASNPGSGHEQYF.

This clonotype was picked up many times. The chain combines TRBV20-1 with TRBJ1-4, with TRBD1 identical over 9 bases. This CDR3 has 14 residues. V was pared by 6 bases and J by 8 bases, with 10 bases of the junction left unmatched. Germline CDR1 is DFQATT and CDR2 is SNEGSKA (reference sequence). CDR3 in amino acids: CSAGPGQGREKLFF. CDR3 DNA: TGCAGTGCGGGACCGGGACAGGGAAGAGAAAAACTGTTTTTT.

The rearrangement links TRBV9 to TRBJ2-3; TRBD2 matches at 7 bases. The CDR3 loop spans 16 amino acids. Germline CDR1 reads SGDLS; CDR2 reads YYNGEE. V lost 4 bases, J lost 0 bases, and 8 bases stayed unmatched. The CDR3 nucleotides read TGTGCCAGCAGCACTCAGAGCGGGATGAGCACAGATACGCAGTATTTT. Encoded protein: CASSTQSGMSTDTQYF.

With respect to this clonotype: At one boundary the junction diverges from the germline segment, which might be a read error. This chain joins TRBV28 and TRBJ1-2; 7 bases are a match to TRBD1. This CDR3 is built from 16 residues. Germline values: CDR1 MDHEN, CDR2 SYDVKM. The CDR3 DNA sequence: TGTGCCATCAGTTCGATCAGACAGGGAAGGTCATATGGCTACACCTTC. Its translation is CAISSIRQGRSYGYTF.

The rearrangement links TRBV12-3 or TRBV12-4 to TRBJ2-3, with TRBD2 matching over 8 bases. J was trimmed by 0 bases and V by 7 bases; bases with no gene match: 6. The CDR3 consists of 15 residues. The CDR3 nucleotides read TGTGCCAGCAAGCGGGAGTACGGAAGCACAGATACGCAGTATTTT. As protein: CASKREYGSTDTQYF.

The genes are TRBV12-3 or TRBV12-4 and TRBJ2-1, with 10 bases identical to TRBD2. The V and J ends lost 5 bases and 5 bases, in that order; junction bases with no gene match: 9. This CDR3 has 16 amino acids. As DNA, the CDR3 is TGTGCCAGCAGTGAGGGGCTAGCGGGGGTTCACAATGAGCAGTTCTTC. It codes for CASSEGLAGVHNEQFF.

This clonotype was recorded a few times. This chain joins TRBV15 and TRBJ2-5, with D possibly called TRBD1 or TRBD2 (6 bases each). V shed 7 bases and J shed 1 base, with 10 bases lying between them. Per germline, CDR1 LNHNV and CDR2 YYDKDF (reference sequence). CDR3 length equals 13 residues. This CDR3 reads CATNRDFQETQYF. CDR3 coding DNA: TGTGCCACCAACAGGGACTTCCAAGAGACCCAGTACTTC.

J is TRBJ2-7 and V is TRBV5-1, with 11 bases matching TRBD2. Germline V gene data show CDR1 as SGHRS and CDR2 as YFSETQ. The CDR3 is made up of 17 amino acids. V gave up 3 bases and J gave up 4 bases; unmatched junction bases: 12. CDR3 protein: CASSYSGGASARYEQYF. CDR3 sequence (DNA): TGCGCCAGCAGCTATAGCGGGGGGGCATCGGCAAGATACGAGCAGTACTTC. Combining the CDR3 with reference TRBV5-1 and TRBJ2-7 gives the whole variable domain KAGVTQTPRYLIKTRGQQVTLSCSPISGHRSVSWYQQTPGQGLQFLFEYFSETQRNKGNFPGRFSGRQFSNSRSEMNVSTLELGDSALYLCASSYSGGASARYEQYFGPGTRLTVT.

This clonotype occurred a few times. A much bigger clone sits one base away, suggesting this may be a read error. J is TRBJ2-1 and V is TRBV25-1; tentative D call: TRBD2 (6 bases). Looked up from germline, CDR1 is MGHDK and CDR2 is SYGVNS. Trimming took 1 base from V and 8 from J, leaving 15 bases between them. The CDR3 totals 15 residues. CDR3 loop: CASSEFSGAMDEQFF. The DNA for the CDR3 is TGTGCCAGCAGTGAATTTAGCGGTGCGATGGATGAGCAGTTCTTC. Together with reference TRBV25-1 and TRBJ2-1, the CDR3 gives the full variable domain: EADIYQTPRYLVIGTGKKITLECSQTMGHDKMYWYQQDPGMELHLIHYSYGVNSTEKGDLSSESTVSRIRTEHFPLTLESARPSHTSQYLCASSEFSGAMDEQFFGPGTRLTVL.

The rearrangement uses TRBV18 and TRBJ2-7, with no clear D. Germline-derived CDR1 and CDR2 are KGHSH and LQKENI. The CDR3 length is 11 residues. The CDR3: CASAPSHEQYF. CDR3 in DNA: TGTGCAAGTGCCCCTTCCCACGAGCAGTACTTC.

The rearrangement links TRBV28 to TRBJ2-1; D might be TRBD1 or TRBD2, each matching 5 bases. The germline CDR1 and CDR2 sequences are MDHEN and SYDVKM. Trimming left V 7 bases short and J 2 bases short, with 18 bases between. CDR3 length: 16 amino acids. This CDR3 reads CASNPGRLEAYNEQFF. The CDR3, as DNA: TGTGCCAGCAACCCGGGACGTCTAGAGGCCTACAATGAGCAGTTCTTC.

This clonotype was counted many times. The chain employs TRBV10-3 and TRBJ2-7; 9 bases map to TRBD2. Looked up from germline, CDR1 is ENHRY and CDR2 is SYGVKD. The CDR3 covers 15 residues. V lost 3 bases to trimming and J lost 5 bases; unmatched junction nucleotides: 8. The CDR3 loop reads CAISESGLAIDEQYF. The CDR3 DNA reads TGTGCCATCAGTGAATCGGGACTAGCTATCGACGAGCAGTACTTC.

This clonotype has just a few counts. This chain uses TRBV3-1 with TRBJ2-5, with a tentative D call TRBD1 (5 bases). Trimming stripped 2 bases from V and 5 bases from J, with 18 bases between. This CDR3 contains 16 residues. In germline, CDR1 is LGHDT, CDR2 YNNKEL (reference sequence). CDR3 sequence (DNA): TGTGCCAGCAGCCAACAGGGATTTTTGGATTGGGAGACCCAGTACTTC. It is translated as CASSQQGFLDWETQYF.

This clonotype was found many times. The chain uses TRBV5-4 and TRBJ2-3, with 10 bases fitting TRBD2. The CDR3 consists of 17 residues. Trimming removed 1 base from V and 0 bases from J; junction bases left unmatched: 5. Germline V lookup: CDR1 SGHNT, CDR2 YYREEE (reference sequence). The CDR3 loop is CASSLKTSGRSTDTQYF. CDR3 coding DNA: TGTGCCAGCAGCTTGAAGACTAGCGGGCGTAGCACAGATACGCAGTATTTT.

This clonotype was counted many times. The chain links TRBV3-1 to TRBJ2-6; D uncertain. Trimming pared 4 bases from V and 0 bases from J, leaving 10 bases between. CDR1 and CDR2 from the germline V gene are LGHDT and YNNKEL (reference sequence). CDR3 length equals 16 residues. The CDR3 loop reads CASSRLKGSGANVLTF. The CDR3 DNA sequence: TGTGCCAGCAGCCGCCTTAAGGGCTCTGGGGCCAACGTCCTGACTTTC.

Many counts were recorded for this clonotype. This chain links TRBV6-6 with TRBJ2-1; 7 bases map to TRBD1. This CDR3 is 13 amino acids long. V lost 6 bases to trimming and J lost 3 bases; unmatched junction nucleotides: 2. Germline assignment: CDR1 MNHNY and CDR2 SVGAGI (reference sequence). This chain's CDR3 is CASSRDSYNEQFF. The CDR3 region has the DNA TGTGCCAGCAGCCGGGACAGCTACAATGAGCAGTTCTTC.

The chain employs TRBV6-5 and TRBJ2-3; D not certain. Per the germline V gene, CDR1 is MNHEY and CDR2 is SVGAGI. V dropped 0 bases and J dropped 5 bases, with 21 bases sitting between them. This CDR3 is 18 amino acids long. CDR3 loop: CASSYSTSINAQRDTQYF. CDR3 bases: TGTGCCAGCAGTTACTCGACGAGTATAAACGCCCAAAGAGATACGCAGTATTTT.

The V call is TRBV11-2, the J call TRBJ1-3; D remains unclear. The germline gives CDR1 SGHAT, CDR2 FQNNGV. CDR3 size: 12 residues. V lost 5 bases and J lost 2, with 4 bases in between. The CDR3 is CASSNTGNTIYF. DNA of the CDR3: TGTGCCAGCAGCAACACTGGAAACACCATATATTTT.

The V and J genes are TRBV28 and TRBJ2-2; 10 bases line up with TRBD1. Trimming removed 2 bases from V and 4 bases from J; junction bases left unmatched: 4. Per the germline V gene, CDR1 is MDHEN and CDR2 is SYDVKM. CDR3 size: 16 residues. The CDR3 loop is CASSLQGQGFTGELFF. CDR3 bases: TGTGCCAGCAGTTTACAGGGACAGGGGTTCACCGGGGAGCTGTTTTTT.

This clonotype was seen many times. This chain connects TRBV20-1 to TRBJ1-2; D is unresolved. V was cut by 0 bases and J by 6 bases, with 8 bases left in between. Germline CDR1 reads DFQATT; CDR2 reads SNEGSKA (reference sequence). The CDR3 runs 12 residues. CDR3 sequence (DNA): TGCAGTGCTAGAGATGGTACAGATGGCTACACCTTC. Amino acids: CSARDGTDGYTF.

The chain uses TRBV20-1 and TRBJ1-5; possible D gene TRBD1, 6 bases. The CDR3 is 13 residues long. CDR1 is DFQATT, CDR2 SNEGSKA, per germline (reference sequence). Trimming took off 3 bases at V and 6 bases at J, with 12 bases between the two ends. The chain's CDR3 is CSASEGVGQPQHF. In nucleotides, the CDR3 is TGCAGTGCTAGTGAGGGGGTGGGTCAGCCCCAGCATTTT.

The table lists this clonotype with many counts. V usage is TRBV20-1 and J usage is TRBJ2-7, with 10 bases aligning to TRBD2. With V trimmed by 4 bases and J by 7 bases, 7 bases remained unmatched. CDR1 and CDR2 from the germline V gene are DFQATT and SNEGSKA (reference sequence). This CDR3 has 13 residues. Written as DNA, the CDR3 is TGCAGTGCTACGAGCGGGAGGGCCAGAGAGCAGTACTTC. Encoded protein: CSATSGRAREQYF.

The chain links TRBV5-1 to TRBJ2-3; perhaps TRBD1 as D (5 bases). The CDR3 totals 14 residues. The germline V gene has CDR1 SGHRS and CDR2 YFSETQ. V was shortened by 7 bases and J by 5 bases, with 17 bases between the two germline ends. The CDR3 coding sequence is TGCGCCAGCGGTACCGAAAGGCAGGGAGATACGCAGTATTTT. This gives the protein CASGTERQGDTQYF.

In its sample, this clonotype was seen many times. This chain links TRBV20-1 with TRBJ2-1; 8 bases map to TRBD2. CDR1 DFQATT and CDR2 SNEGSKA come from the germline V gene (reference sequence). V trimming: 3 bases; J trimming: 7 bases; junction bases outside the gene matches: 8. CDR3 length: 14 amino acids. In DNA, the CDR3 is TGCAGTGCTAGCCGGCCGGGAGGGCAGAATGAGCAGTTCTTC. Translated: CSASRPGGQNEQFF.

This clonotype occurred many times. V usage is TRBV4-1 and J usage is TRBJ2-7; D may be TRBD1 or TRBD2 (5 bases each). The CDR3 length is 15 residues. V was pared by 8 bases and J by 6 bases, with 23 bases between. CDR1 and CDR2 (germline): MGHRA, YSYEKL. This chain's CDR3 is CASASGFRGKGEQYF. CDR3 in DNA: TGCGCCAGCGCCAGCGGATTTCGGGGCAAGGGCGAGCAGTACTTC.

The chain is built from TRBV27 and TRBJ2-3, with a tentative D call TRBD2 (6 bases). CDR3 length: 15 residues. Germline lookup yields CDR1 MNHEY and CDR2 SMNVEV (reference sequence). The V end was cut by 2 bases, the J end by 2 bases, with 11 bases between. Written as DNA, the CDR3 is TGTGCCAGCAGTTTAGGAGGGACCTACACAGATACGCAGTATTTT. As protein: CASSLGGTYTDTQYF.